This T cell receptor (beta chain) was recorded in a study of shared clonotypes between healthy human individuals (TCRdb year 2020). About the study as a whole: A few men and a couple of women, aged 18 to 49 years, made up the cohort. Leukapheresis yielded between about 0.9 and 8.9 billion PBMCs per donor. Different laboratories and diverse techniques were used to prepare libraries and sequence TCR repertoires, to increase sequencing depth and limit assay-specific biases. To estimate repertoire size and how much clonotypes are shared between individuals, the study performed deep sequencing of blood TCR repertoires from five healthy adults. For each donor, CD4 naive and CD4 memory were each run on three plates, CD8 naive on two plates, and CD8 memory on one plate. General study outcomes and caveats: Compared with non-shared clonotypes, the clonotypes found in all four sorted-subset donors had higher generation probabilities. Larger estimated clonotype richness was generally found for naive subsets than for memory subsets. Sampling was restricted to blood, and TCR repertoires in tissues likely differ from the TCR repertoires found in blood. Because the study included a small number of donors, the genetic and exposure-history diversity represented was limited. Pairwise subsampling led to the expectation that sequencing depth would affect the degree of clonotype sharing among donors. Incomplete sequencing was indicated by rarefaction of sorted-subset datasets, despite the large sequencing depth. Sharing across several donors was observed for approximately 4.6% of naive CD4, less than 4% of naive CD8, about 2.5% of memory CD4, and over 0.3% of memory CD8 clonotypes.

The CDR3, from cysteine to phenylalanine, totals 14 residues. The CDR3 DNA has 42 bases and is translated from base 1. Trimming costs V 3 bases and J 6 bases, and their ends lie 12 bases apart. Sequences MNHNS (CDR1) and SASEGT (CDR2) are obtained from the germline V gene. Using the deep immunoSEQ assay, multiplex PCR amplified TCR CDR3 regions from genomic DNA. Extracted genomic DNA from each cell subset was spread evenly across all wells of several immunoSEQ 96-well plates, with each plate serving as a replicate. For sorted subsets, each replicate PCR was loaded with 200 ng genomic DNA, equivalent to some 27,000 T cell genomes. The purified libraries were quantified using a Qubit 3.0 fluorometer, sized with a Bioanalyzer 2100, and then quantified again using the KAPA Library Quantification kit. Every immunoSEQ 96-well plate was sequenced on a separate single-read 150-cycle Illumina NextSeq 550 flow cell. The authors' analysis ran thus. Because only junctional sequences without quality scores were contained in the immunoSEQ output, filtering matching that applied to full-length reads could not be performed. To assign V/J genes and CDR3, sequences were annotated against IMGT germline references using PyIR, a Python wrapper for IgBLAST v1.9. Any read was removed if the V/J assignment was weak (E-value above 1e-6), the CDR3 was missing, or the read contained stop codons, out-of-frame junctions, or ambiguous translated residues. V3J clonotypes were defined as sequences sharing the same inferred V gene, J gene, and CDR3 amino acid sequence. To compute the percentage overlap between repertoires, the number of shared unique clonotypes was divided by the size of the smaller repertoire. Repertoire richness was assessed with RTK rarefaction, the Chao1 estimator, and Recon v2.1 estimates of unobserved clonotypes. OLGA was used to compute generation probabilities for all TCRbeta clonotypes that the gDNA method yielded from a handful of donors. What TCRdb holds here is the immuneACCESS table cut down to in-frame rearrangements. Part of the clones is not present; checked against another copy, under half of the missing clones reflect an unresolved V gene, and the others are unexplained. V, J and clone size derive from that table, while D and trimming were established from the DNA sequence. In this sample the table shows around 700,000 clones, 92% of which occur a single time. The ten largest clones add up to approximately 22% of the sample.

For the CD8 naive samples, CD45RO-negative cells were positively selected for CCR7, yielding a CD45RA+CCR7+ population from which TemRA cells were excluded. Donors were healthy HIV-negative adults with no recently reported acute infections or vaccinations. Every donor was a Caucasian adult living in Nashville, Tennessee, USA. Blood was collected by leukapheresis, and PBMCs were isolated by Ficoll-Histopaque density gradient centrifugation and then cryopreserved in liquid nitrogen vapor phase. Analytical flow cytometry was used to check the purity and quantity of each magnetically sorted T cell population. Genomic DNA was isolated from every sorted fraction and measured by UV absorbance on a Nanodrop 2000c. A word on this clone: Its binding antigen is unknown. Qualities for individual bases were not recorded, and no much larger clone is one base off.

The chain is assembled from TRBV6-1 and TRBJ2-1; too little of a D gene remains to name it. Sequenced sample: naive CD8+ T cells sorted from blood. What the cell subset or site label conveys for this sample: CD45RA+CCR7+. This clonotype originated in a man aged 30 to 45 in good health. The CDR3 reads CASSEFPVSNEQFF. The DNA reads as follows: TGTGCCAGCAGTGAGTTCCCGGTCAGCAATGAGCAGTTCTTC.